The 7 T cell receptor beta chains below come from one sample, sequenced in a study of T cell changes during pregnancy in multiple sclerosis (dated by TCRdb to the late 2010s). Receptors were amplified or captured by the immunoSEQ multiplex PCR assay. TCRdb re-hosts the immuneACCESS table, in-frame sequences only. Its copies lack some clones; in the studies checked, an unresolved V gene accounts for under half of them, and the cause for the rest is not known. This sample comprises 69,000 or so clones, around 92% of them detected only once. Of the sample, around 2.3% falls within the top ten clones. The material sequenced was peripheral blood, taken before pregnancy. The source is a female donor with multiple sclerosis, enrolled in a pregnancy study.

V and J are TRBV2 and TRBJ2-1, with TRBD2 identical over 13 bases. V shed 5 bases, J shed 7 bases, and the junction held 5 bases outside the gene matches. The V gene's germline CDR1 is SNHLY and CDR2 FYNNEI. CDR3 length: 15 amino acids. Here the CDR3 reads CASSRTSGSRNEQFF. The CDR3 DNA is TGTGCCAGCAGTCGGACTAGCGGGAGTAGGAATGAGCAGTTCTTC.

The genes are TRBV19 and TRBJ1-2, with 10 positions matching TRBD1. CDR3 length: 15 amino acids. V gave up 3 bases and J gave up 6 bases; unmatched junction bases: 7. Germline assignment: CDR1 LNHDA and CDR2 SQIVND (reference sequence). In DNA, the CDR3 is TGTGCCAGTAGTATCAGGACAGGGGGAGTTGATGGCTACACCTTC. Protein product: CASSIRTGGVDGYTF.

The chain uses TRBV14 and TRBJ2-1, with 8 bases aligning to TRBD2. Germline V gene data show CDR1 as SGHDN and CDR2 as FVKESK. There are 19 residues in the CDR3. V lost 4 bases and J lost 0; bases outside the gene matches: 14. The CDR3 nucleotides are TGTGCCAGCAGCCCCAGGTTTGGGTTAGCGGGGACCTCCTACAATGAGCAGTTCTTC. This codes for CASSPRFGLAGTSYNEQFF.

This rearrangement joins TRBV4-1 to TRBJ2-3; 8 nucleotides line up with TRBD2. V was clipped by 0 bases and J by 6 bases; unmatched bases: 11. The germline gives CDR1 MGHRA, CDR2 YSYEKL. The CDR3 runs to 17 residues. The CDR3 sequence is CASSQDHNSGMIDTQYF. The DNA for the CDR3 is TGCGCCAGCAGCCAAGATCATAATAGCGGGATGATCGATACGCAGTATTTT.

The V and J genes are TRBV18 and TRBJ2-7; D perhaps matches TRBD2 (5 bases). The V end lost 5 bases, the J end lost 5 bases, and 16 bases lay between the germline ends. This CDR3 comprises 14 residues. Germline V gene data show CDR1 as KGHSH and CDR2 as LQKENI. CDR3 DNA sequence: TGTGCCAGCTCATCGCAAGTCGGGGTTGACGAGCAGTACTTC. Translation gives CASSSQVGVDEQYF.

The chain has TRBV5-1 and TRBJ2-1; 8 bases fit TRBD2. The junction had 9 bases not matched to a gene; V was cut back by 2 bases and J by 8 bases. This CDR3 has 15 amino acids. Germline CDR1 reads SGHRS; CDR2 reads YFSETQ. The DNA for the CDR3 is TGCGCCAGCAGCTTTAACGGGAGGGCCGGGGATGAGCAGTTCTTC. Protein sequence: CASSFNGRAGDEQFF.

The V gene is TRBV2, the J gene TRBJ1-2; 8 positions match TRBD1. Germline assignment: CDR1 SNHLY and CDR2 FYNNEI. J was trimmed by 4 bases and V by 7 bases; bases with no gene match: 8. The CDR3 is made up of 14 amino acids. The CDR3 sequence: CASTSQGAGYGYTF. Written as DNA, the CDR3 is TGTGCCAGCACCAGTCAGGGGGCAGGCTATGGCTACACCTTC. Supplemented by reference TRBV2 and TRBJ1-2, the full variable domain reads EPEVTQTPSHQVTQMGQEVILRCVPISNHLYFYWYRQILGQKVEFLVSFYNNEISEKSEIFDDQFSVERPDGSNFTLKIRSTKLEDSAMYFCASTSQGAGYGYTFGSGTRLTVV.